This T cell receptor (beta chain) was documented in a study of identical twins. TCRdb passed the 5' RACE reads through MiXCR, listing each CDR3 protein once. The table lists under 800,000 distinct CDR3 sequences, 21% of them singletons. The CDR3 totals 11 residues. V dropped 11 bases and J dropped 1 base, with 8 bases sitting between them. Germline V gives CDR1 SGHAT, CDR2 FQNNGV. These same records also appear under a second study, on T cells expressing NK-cell markers. That paper adds: Sorted CD3+CD56-NKG2C+, CD3+CD56+NKG2C+ and CD3+CD56+NKG2C- T cells supplied the TCR beta repertoires. The CD3+CD56-NKG2C+ fraction was also led by these clonotypes in a few donors.

The sample consisted of PBMCs. This clonotype originated in a woman between 18 and 30 years old in good health. This chain connects TRBV11-2 to TRBJ1-2, with D uncertain. The DNA of the CDR3 is TGTGCCGGAAGGAGTAACTATGGCTACACCTTC. This sequence encodes CAGRSNYGYTF.